In this sample, the clone carrying this T cell receptor (beta chain) turned up a few times. The data originate from a study of T-cell reconstitution after alpha-beta-depleted transplantation in children. Germline assignment: CDR1 SQVTM and CDR2 ANQGSEA. The CDR3 has 13 residues. V shed 7 bases and J shed 5 bases, with 17 bases lying between them. For TCRbeta, the library was prepared with unique molecular identifiers. TCRdb re-called the PCR reads through MiXCR, storing one row per CDR3 protein. The sample gives around 600,000 distinct CDR3 sequences, around 16% of which show up once; 0.9% to 1.2% is in the top ten.

The rearrangement uses TRBV29-1 and TRBJ1-2; no definite D call. This TCR was recovered from a human donor who donated a stem cell graft to a child with acute myeloid leukemia. The input for sequencing was PBMCs from the stem cell graft donor, taken from the stem cell graft. This CDR3 reads CSALNSNAYGYTF. The CDR3 nucleotides are TGCAGCGCCCTCAATTCGAATGCATATGGCTACACCTTC.